The 7 T cell receptor beta chains given below trace back to one sample, sequenced in a study of blood T cell repertoires in COVID-19. The data were produced by immunoSEQ multiplex PCR, yet TCRdb's version contains in-frame clones alone and is incomplete. The sample shows over 40,000 clones, about 90% of them seen only once. Input material: peripheral blood. These receptors all come from a human donor in a cohort sampled during active COVID-19.

The chain is built from TRBV7-8 and TRBJ1-3, with D tentatively TRBD1 (5 bases). The CDR3 contains 16 residues. Looked up from germline, CDR1 is SGHVS and CDR2 is FQNEAQ. V dropped 1 base and J dropped 0 bases, with 10 bases sitting between them. The CDR3 coding sequence is TGTGCCAGCAGCTTAGGTGCAGGGTACTCTGGAAACACCATATATTTT. Encoded protein: CASSLGAGYSGNTIYF.

This chain uses TRBV12-1 with TRBJ1-5; the table's D call of TRBD1 was not tested on the DNA. TRBV12-1 is termed a pseudogene. The CDR3 consists of 17 residues. The CDR3 region has the DNA TGTGCCAGCAGCTTTGGGTGGGGCCAAAGGCTTCGACAGCCCCAGCATTTT. It is translated as CASSFGWGQRLRQPQHF.

As DNA, the CDR3 is TGTGCCAGTAGTATAGGGGGGACAGGGTATCCGCCCCAGCATTTT. It is translated as CASSIGGTGYPPQHF. The chain combines TRBV19 with TRBJ1-5; 9 bases map to TRBD1. The germline CDR1 and CDR2 sequences are LNHDA and SQIVND (reference sequence). Trimming removed 1 base from V and 9 bases from J; junction bases left unmatched: 7. The length of the CDR3 is 15 residues. Full variable domain (remainder filled in from reference TRBV19 and TRBJ1-5): DGGITQSPKYLFRKEGQNVTLSCEQNLNHDAMYWYRQDPGQGLRLIYYSQIVNDFQKGDIAEGYSVSREKKESFPLTVTSAQKNPTAFYLCASSIGGTGYPPQHFGDGTRLSIL.

A word on this clone: One junction end disagrees with the germline gene, perhaps due to a read error. This chain connects TRBV9 to TRBJ2-7; TRBD2 aligns across 12 bases. This CDR3 has 14 amino acids. CDR1 is SGDLS and CDR2 is YYNGEE in the germline V gene. In DNA, the CDR3 is TGTGCCAGCAGCGTAGAGGCTAGCGGGGGGGATATCCACTTC. Translated, it gives CASSVEASGGDIHF.

The chain combines TRBV3-1 (or the pseudogene TRBV3-2) with TRBJ2-7; D possibly corresponds to TRBD2 (5 bases). The CDR3 contains 12 residues. V gave up 4 bases and J gave up 6 bases, with 10 bases separating them. The germline V gene has CDR1 LGHDT and CDR2 YNNKEL (reference sequence). DNA for the CDR3: TGTGCCAGCAGCCGTACGGGATCCGAGCAGTACTTC. This sequence encodes CASSRTGSEQYF.

As regards this clone: At one of its ends the junction is not consistent with the germline gene, which may arise from a read error. J is TRBJ2-4 and V is TRBV4-3, with D tentatively TRBD2 (5 bases). Looked up from germline, CDR1 is LGHNA and CDR2 is YSLEER. The CDR3 runs to 15 residues. The chain's CDR3 is CASSRPRFRDNTQYF. In DNA form, the CDR3 reads TGCGCCAGCAGCCGTCCAAGGTTTCGGGATAACACTCAGTACTTC.

The table lists this clone with a few counts. The chain couples TRBV5-1 to TRBJ2-2; a weak D match, TRBD1 (6 bases). V was clipped by 3 bases and J by 4 bases, with 10 bases between them. Germline loops: CDR1 SGHRS, CDR2 YFSETQ. CDR3 length equals 14 residues. The CDR3 is CASSSGQPTGELFF. CDR3 DNA sequence: TGCGCCAGCAGCTCCGGACAGCCCACCGGGGAGCTGTTTTTT.